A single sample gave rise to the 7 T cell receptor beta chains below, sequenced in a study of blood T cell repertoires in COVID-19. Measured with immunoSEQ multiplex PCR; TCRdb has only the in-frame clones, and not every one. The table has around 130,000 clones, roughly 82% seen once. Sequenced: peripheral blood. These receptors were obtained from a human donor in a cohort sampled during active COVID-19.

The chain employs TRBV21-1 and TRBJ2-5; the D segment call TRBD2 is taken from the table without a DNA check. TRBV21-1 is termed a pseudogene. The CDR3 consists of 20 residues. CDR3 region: CASRPRTGKSVIITEETQYF. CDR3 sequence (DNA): TGTGCCAGCAGACCCAGGACGGGAAAATCAGTAATCATAACCGAAGAGACCCAGTACTTC.

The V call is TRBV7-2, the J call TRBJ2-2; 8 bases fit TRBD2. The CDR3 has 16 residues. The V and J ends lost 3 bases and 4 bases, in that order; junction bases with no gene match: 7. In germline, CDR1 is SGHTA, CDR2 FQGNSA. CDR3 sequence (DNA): TGTGCCAGCAGCTTGGGTCAGCGGGGGTTCACCGGGGAGCTGTTTTTT. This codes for CASSLGQRGFTGELFF.

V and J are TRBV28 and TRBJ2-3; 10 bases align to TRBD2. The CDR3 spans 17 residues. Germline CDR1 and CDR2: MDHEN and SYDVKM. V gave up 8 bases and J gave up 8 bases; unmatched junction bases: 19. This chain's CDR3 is CASGLAGGADWGGTQYF. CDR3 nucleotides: TGTGCCAGCGGATTAGCGGGGGGCGCCGATTGGGGTGGTACGCAGTATTTT.

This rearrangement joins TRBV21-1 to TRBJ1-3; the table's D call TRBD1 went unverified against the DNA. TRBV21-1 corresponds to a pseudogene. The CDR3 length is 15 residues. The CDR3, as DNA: TGTGCCAGCAGAGCGACAGGACTGTCTGGAAACACCATATATTTT. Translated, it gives CASRATGLSGNTIYF.

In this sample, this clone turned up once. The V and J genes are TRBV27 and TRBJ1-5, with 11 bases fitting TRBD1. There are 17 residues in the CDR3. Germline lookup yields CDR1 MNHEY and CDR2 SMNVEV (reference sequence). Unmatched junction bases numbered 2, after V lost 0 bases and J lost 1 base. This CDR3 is CASSLSGTGGSNQPQHF. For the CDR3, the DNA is TGTGCCAGCAGTTTATCCGGGACAGGGGGGAGCAATCAGCCCCAGCATTTT.

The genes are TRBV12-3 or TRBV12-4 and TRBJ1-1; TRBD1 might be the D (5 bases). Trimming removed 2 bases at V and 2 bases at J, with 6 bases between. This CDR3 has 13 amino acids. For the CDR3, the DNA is TGTGCCAGCAGTTTACAGGGAAACACTGAAGCTTTCTTT. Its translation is CASSLQGNTEAFF.

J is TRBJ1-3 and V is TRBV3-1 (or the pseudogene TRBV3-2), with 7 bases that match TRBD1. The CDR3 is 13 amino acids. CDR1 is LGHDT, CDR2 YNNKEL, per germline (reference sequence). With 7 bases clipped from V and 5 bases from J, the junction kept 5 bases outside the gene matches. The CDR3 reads CASTPTGRNTIYF. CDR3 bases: TGTGCCAGCACCCCGACAGGGCGAAACACCATATATTTT.